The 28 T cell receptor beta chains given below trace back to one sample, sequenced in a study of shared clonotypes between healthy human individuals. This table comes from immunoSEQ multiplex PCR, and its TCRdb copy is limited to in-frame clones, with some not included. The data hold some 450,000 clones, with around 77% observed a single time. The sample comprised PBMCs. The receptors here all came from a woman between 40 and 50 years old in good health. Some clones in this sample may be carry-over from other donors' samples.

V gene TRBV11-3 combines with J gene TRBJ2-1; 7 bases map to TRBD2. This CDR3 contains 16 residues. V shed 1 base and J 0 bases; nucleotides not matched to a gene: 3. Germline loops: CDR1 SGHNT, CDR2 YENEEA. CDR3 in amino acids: CASSLASGSSYNEQFF. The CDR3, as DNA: TGTGCCAGCAGCTTAGCTAGCGGTAGCTCCTACAATGAGCAGTTCTTC.

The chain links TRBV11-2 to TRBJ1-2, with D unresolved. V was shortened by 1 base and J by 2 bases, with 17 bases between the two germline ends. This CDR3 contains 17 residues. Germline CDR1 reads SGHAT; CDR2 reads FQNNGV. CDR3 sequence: CASSLVGSLAKNYGYTF. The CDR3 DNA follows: TGTGCCAGCAGCTTAGTAGGGAGTTTGGCGAAGAACTATGGCTACACCTTC. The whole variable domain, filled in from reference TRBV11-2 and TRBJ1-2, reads EAGVAQSPRYKIIEKRQSVAFWCNPISGHATLYWYQQILGQGPKLLIQFQNNGVVDDSQLPKDRFSAERLKGVDSTLKIQPAKLEDSAVYLCASSLVGSLAKNYGYTFGSGTRLTVV.

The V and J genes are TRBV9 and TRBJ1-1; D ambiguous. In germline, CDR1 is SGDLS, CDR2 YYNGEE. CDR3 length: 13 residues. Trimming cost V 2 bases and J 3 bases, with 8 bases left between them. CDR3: CASSVKYYTEAFF. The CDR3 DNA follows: TGTGCCAGCAGCGTTAAATATTACACTGAAGCTTTCTTT.

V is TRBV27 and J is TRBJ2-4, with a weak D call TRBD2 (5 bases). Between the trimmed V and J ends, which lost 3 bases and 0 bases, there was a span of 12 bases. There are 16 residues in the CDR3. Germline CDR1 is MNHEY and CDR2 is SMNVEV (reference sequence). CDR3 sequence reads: CASSFAEDLAKNIQYF. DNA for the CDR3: TGTGCCAGCAGTTTTGCAGAGGACTTAGCCAAAAACATTCAGTACTTC.

CDR3 sequence reads: CASSLWAGVPYNEQFF. CDR3 nucleotide sequence: TGTGCCAGCAGCTTATGGGCGGGAGTCCCCTACAATGAGCAGTTCTTC. The chain has TRBV7-8 and TRBJ2-1, with 7 bases that match TRBD2. V shed 2 bases, J shed 2 bases, and the junction held 6 bases outside the gene matches. This CDR3 is built from 16 residues. Germline CDR1 reads SGHVS; CDR2 reads FQNEAQ.

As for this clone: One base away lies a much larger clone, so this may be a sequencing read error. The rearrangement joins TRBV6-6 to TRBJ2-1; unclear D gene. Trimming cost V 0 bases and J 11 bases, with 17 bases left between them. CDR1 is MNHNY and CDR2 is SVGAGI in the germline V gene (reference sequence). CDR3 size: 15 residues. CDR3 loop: CASSYSILGIDKQFF. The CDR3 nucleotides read TGTGCCAGCAGTTACTCGATTTTAGGGATCGATAAGCAGTTCTTC.

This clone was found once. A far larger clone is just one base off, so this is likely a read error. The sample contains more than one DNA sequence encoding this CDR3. CDR3 in amino acids: CASSVGGRGTEAFF. CDR3 nucleotides: TGTGCCAGCAGCGTGGGTGGCAGGGGGACTGAAGCTTTCTTT. The V gene is TRBV9, the J gene TRBJ1-1, with 7 bases matching TRBD1. Trimming at V came to 2 bases and at J to 5 bases, leaving 6 bases not matched to a gene. The V gene's germline CDR1 is SGDLS and CDR2 YYNGEE. CDR3 length equals 14 residues.

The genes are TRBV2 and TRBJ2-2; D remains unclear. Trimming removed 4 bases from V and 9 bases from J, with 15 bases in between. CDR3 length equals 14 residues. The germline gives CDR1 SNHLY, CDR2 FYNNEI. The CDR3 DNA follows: TGTGCCAGCAGTGGTTCGAAGCCCGGCCGGGAGCTGTTTTTT. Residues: CASSGSKPGRELFF. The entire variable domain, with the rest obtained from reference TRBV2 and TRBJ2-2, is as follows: EPEVTQTPSHQVTQMGQEVILRCVPISNHLYFYWYRQILGQKVEFLVSFYNNEISEKSEIFDDQFSVERPDGSNFTLKIRSTKLEDSAMYFCASSGSKPGRELFFGEGSRLTVL.

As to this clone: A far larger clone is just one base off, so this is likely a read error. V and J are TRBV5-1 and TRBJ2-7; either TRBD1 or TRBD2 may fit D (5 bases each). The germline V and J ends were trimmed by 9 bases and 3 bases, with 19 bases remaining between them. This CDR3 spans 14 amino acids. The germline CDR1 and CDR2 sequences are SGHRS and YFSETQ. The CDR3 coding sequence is TGCGCCAACTCCGGGACCCAAACCAGCTACGAGCAGTACTTC. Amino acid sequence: CANSGTQTSYEQYF.

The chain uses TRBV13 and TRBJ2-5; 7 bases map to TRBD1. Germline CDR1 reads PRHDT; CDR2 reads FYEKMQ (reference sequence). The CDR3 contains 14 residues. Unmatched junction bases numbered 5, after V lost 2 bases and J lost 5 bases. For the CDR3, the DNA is TGTGCCAGCAGCTTAATAGCAGGGGGTGAGACCCAGTACTTC. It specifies CASSLIAGGETQYF. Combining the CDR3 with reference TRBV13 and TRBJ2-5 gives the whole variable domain AAGVIQSPRHLIKEKRETATLKCYPIPRHDTVYWYQQGPGQDPQFLISFYEKMQSDKGSIPDRFSAQQFSDYHSELNMSSLELGDSALYFCASSLIAGGETQYFGPGTRLLVL.

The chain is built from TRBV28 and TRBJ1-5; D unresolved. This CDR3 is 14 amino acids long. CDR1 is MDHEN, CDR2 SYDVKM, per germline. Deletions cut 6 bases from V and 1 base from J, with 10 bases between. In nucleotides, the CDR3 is TGTGCCAGCAGGGTGGGAGGGAGCAATCAGCCCCAGCATTTT. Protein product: CASRVGGSNQPQHF.

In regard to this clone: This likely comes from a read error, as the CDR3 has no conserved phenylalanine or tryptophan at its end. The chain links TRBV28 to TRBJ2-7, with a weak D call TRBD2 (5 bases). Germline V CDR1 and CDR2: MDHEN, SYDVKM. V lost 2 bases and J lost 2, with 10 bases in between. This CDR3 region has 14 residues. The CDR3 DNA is TGTGCCAGCAGTTTAGTTAGGAGGCCCTACGAGCAGTACCTC. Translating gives CASSLVRRPYEQYL.

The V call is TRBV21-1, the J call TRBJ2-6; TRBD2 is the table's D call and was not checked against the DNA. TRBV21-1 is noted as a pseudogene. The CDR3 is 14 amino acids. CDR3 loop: CASSKLRDSNVLTF. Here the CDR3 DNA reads TGTGCCAGCAGCAAACTGCGGGACTCCAACGTCCTGACTTTC.

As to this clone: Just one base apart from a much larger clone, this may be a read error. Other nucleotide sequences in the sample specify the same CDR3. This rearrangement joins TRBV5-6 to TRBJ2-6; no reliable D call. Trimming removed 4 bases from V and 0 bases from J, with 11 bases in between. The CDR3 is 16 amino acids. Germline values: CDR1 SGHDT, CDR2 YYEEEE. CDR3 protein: CASSLDPGSGANVLTF. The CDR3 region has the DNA TGTGCCAGCAGCCTGGATCCCGGCTCTGGGGCCAACGTCCTGACTTTC.

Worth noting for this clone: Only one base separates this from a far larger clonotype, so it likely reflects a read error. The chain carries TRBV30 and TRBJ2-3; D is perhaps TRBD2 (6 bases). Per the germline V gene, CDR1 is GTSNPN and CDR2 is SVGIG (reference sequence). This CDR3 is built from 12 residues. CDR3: CAWGTYTDTQCF. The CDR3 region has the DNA TGTGCCTGGGGGACTTACACAGATACGCAGTGTTTT.

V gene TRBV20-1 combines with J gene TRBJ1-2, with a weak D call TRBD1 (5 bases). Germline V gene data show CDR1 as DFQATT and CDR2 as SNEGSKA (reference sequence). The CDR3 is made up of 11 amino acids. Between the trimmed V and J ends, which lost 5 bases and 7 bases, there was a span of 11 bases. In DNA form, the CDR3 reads TGCAGTGCTTCACAGGATTTTGGCTACACCTTC. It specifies CSASQDFGYTF.

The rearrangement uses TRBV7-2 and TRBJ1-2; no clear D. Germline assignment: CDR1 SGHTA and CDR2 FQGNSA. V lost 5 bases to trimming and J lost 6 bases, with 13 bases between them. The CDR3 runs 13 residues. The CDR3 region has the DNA TGTGCCAGCAGCCTTCTCACTGTGGATGGCTACACCTTC. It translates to CASSLLTVDGYTF.

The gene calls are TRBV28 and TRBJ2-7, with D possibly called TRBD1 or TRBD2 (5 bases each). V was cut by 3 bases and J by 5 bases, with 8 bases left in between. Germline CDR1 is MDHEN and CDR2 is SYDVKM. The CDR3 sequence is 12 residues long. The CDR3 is CASSLRGDEQYF. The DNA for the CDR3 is TGTGCCAGCAGTTTGAGGGGCGACGAGCAGTACTTC.

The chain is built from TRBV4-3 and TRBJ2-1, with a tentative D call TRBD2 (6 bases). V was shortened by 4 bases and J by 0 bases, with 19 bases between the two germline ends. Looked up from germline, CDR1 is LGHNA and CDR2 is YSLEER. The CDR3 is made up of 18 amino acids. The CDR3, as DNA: TGCGCCAGCAGCCCCCGTTCAAGCGGGTTCGGCTCCTACAATGAGCAGTTCTTC. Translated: CASSPRSSGFGSYNEQFF.

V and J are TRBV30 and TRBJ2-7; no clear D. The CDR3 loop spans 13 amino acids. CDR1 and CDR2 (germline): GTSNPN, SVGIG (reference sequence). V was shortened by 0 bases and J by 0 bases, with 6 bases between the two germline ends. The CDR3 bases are TGTGCCTGGAGTGTGGTCTCCTCCTACGAGCAGTACTTC. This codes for CAWSVVSSYEQYF.

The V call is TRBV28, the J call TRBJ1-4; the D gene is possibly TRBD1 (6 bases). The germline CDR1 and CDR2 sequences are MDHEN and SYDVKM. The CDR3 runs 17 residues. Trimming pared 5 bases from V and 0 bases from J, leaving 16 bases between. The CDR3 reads CASSRGTAYATNEKLFF. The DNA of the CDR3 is TGTGCCAGCAGTAGGGGGACGGCTTATGCAACTAATGAAAAACTGTTTTTT.

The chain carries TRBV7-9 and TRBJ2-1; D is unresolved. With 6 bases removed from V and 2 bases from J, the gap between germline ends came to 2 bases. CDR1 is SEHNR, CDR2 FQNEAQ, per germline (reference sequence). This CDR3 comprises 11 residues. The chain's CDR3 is CASRTYNEQFF. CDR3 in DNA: TGTGCCAGCAGGACCTACAATGAGCAGTTCTTC.

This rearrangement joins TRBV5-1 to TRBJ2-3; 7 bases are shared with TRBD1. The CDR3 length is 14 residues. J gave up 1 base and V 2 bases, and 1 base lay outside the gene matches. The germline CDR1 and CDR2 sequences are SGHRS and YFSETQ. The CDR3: CASSFGQGTDTQYF. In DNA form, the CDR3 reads TGCGCCAGCAGCTTCGGACAGGGCACAGATACGCAGTATTTT.

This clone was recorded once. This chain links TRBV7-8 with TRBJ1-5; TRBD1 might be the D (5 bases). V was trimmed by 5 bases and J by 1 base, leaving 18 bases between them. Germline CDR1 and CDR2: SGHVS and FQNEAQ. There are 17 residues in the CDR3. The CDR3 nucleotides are TGTGCCAGCAGCGGGACGGGGATGGGGTTAAGCAATCAGCCCCAGCATTTT. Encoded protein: CASSGTGMGLSNQPQHF.

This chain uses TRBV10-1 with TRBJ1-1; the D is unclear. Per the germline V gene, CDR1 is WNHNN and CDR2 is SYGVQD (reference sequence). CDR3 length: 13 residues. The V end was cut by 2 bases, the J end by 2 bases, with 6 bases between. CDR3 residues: CASSEGENTEAFF. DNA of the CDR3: TGCGCCAGCAGTGAGGGGGAAAACACTGAAGCTTTCTTT.

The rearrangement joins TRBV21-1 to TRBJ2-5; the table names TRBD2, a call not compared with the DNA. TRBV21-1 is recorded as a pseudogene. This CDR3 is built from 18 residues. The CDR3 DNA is TGTGCCAGCAGCAAAGCGCCTAGCGGGAGCGTGTGTCAAGAGACCCAGTACTTC. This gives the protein CASSKAPSGSVCQETQYF.

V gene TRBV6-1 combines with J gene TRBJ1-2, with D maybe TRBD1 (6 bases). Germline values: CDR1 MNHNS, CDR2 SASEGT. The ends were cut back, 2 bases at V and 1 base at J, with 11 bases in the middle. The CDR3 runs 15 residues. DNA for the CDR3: TGTGCCAGCAGTGAAAGGGACACCAATAACTATGGCTACACCTTC. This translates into CASSERDTNNYGYTF.

CDR3 residues: CAWSVGGGGPADTQYF. CDR3 coding DNA: TGTGCCTGGAGTGTTGGGGGGGGAGGGCCGGCAGATACGCAGTATTTT. The chain uses TRBV30 and TRBJ2-3, with TRBD2 identical over 7 bases. The CDR3 covers 16 residues. With V trimmed by 0 bases and J by 4 bases, 10 bases remained unmatched. Germline values: CDR1 GTSNPN, CDR2 SVGIG (reference sequence).